The rows below give T cell receptor beta chains drawn from one sample of a study of cytomegalovirus exposure and HLA in healthy donors. Measured with immunoSEQ multiplex PCR; TCRdb has only the in-frame clones, and not every one. This table holds 60,000 to 85,000 clones, 78% found once. The sample was PBMCs. These receptors came from a middle-aged man in good health and CMV-seronegative. The CDR3 runs from the conserved cysteine through the conserved F or W. D genes are given only for firm matches. The listing skips clone size in some rows; elsewhere it reads once, few, many or a size class.

j_call: TRBJ1-1; v_call: TRBV28; clone_size: NA; d_call: NA; cdr3_nt: TGTGCCAGTCAGGTGATGAACACTGAAGCTTTCTTT; cdr3_aa: CASQVMNTEAFF
j_call: TRBJ1-5; v_call: TRBV4-2; clone_size: few; d_call: NA; cdr3_nt: TGTGCCAGCAGTCCTACAGGGACGAGCAATCAGCCCCAGCATTTT; cdr3_aa: CASSPTGTSNQPQHF
j_call: TRBJ2-1; v_call: TRBV10-1; clone_size: NA; d_call: TRBD1; cdr3_nt: TGCGCCAGCAGTGAGTTTGAGGGGGCCTCCTACAATGAGCAGTTCTTC; cdr3_aa: CASSEFEGASYNEQFF
j_call: TRBJ1-1; v_call: TRBV25-1; clone_size: NA; d_call: NA; cdr3_nt: TGTGCCAGCAGTGAACCCGGGAGTAACACTGAAGCTTTCTTT; cdr3_aa: CASSEPGSNTEAFF
j_call: TRBJ2-1; v_call: TRBV20-1; clone_size: NA; d_call: TRBD2; cdr3_nt: TGCAGTGCAACACTAGCGGGGGCCCTCATCTTC; cdr3_aa: CSATLAGALIF
j_call: TRBJ2-3; v_call: TRBV4-1; clone_size: once; d_call: NA; cdr3_nt: TGCGCCAGCAGCCAACACGGGACATCTACAGATACGCAGTATTTT; cdr3_aa: CASSQHGTSTDTQYF
j_call: TRBJ2-5; v_call: TRBV6-5; clone_size: NA; d_call: NA; cdr3_nt: TGTGCCAGCACTCCGTCTCGTCTGGAGACCCAGTACTTC; cdr3_aa: CASTPSRLETQYF
j_call: TRBJ2-1; v_call: TRBV7-6; clone_size: few; d_call: TRBD1; cdr3_nt: TGTGCCAGCAGCTTAATCCCGGACAGGTATGGTGAGCAGTTCTTC; cdr3_aa: CASSLIPDRYGEQFF
j_call: TRBJ2-2; v_call: TRBV5-1; clone_size: NA; d_call: NA; cdr3_nt: TGCGCCAGCAGCTTGGCGGTGGTGCGGGCTGCCGGGGAGCTGTTTTTT; cdr3_aa: CASSLAVVRAAGELFF
j_call: TRBJ1-2; v_call: TRBV6-1; clone_size: NA; d_call: NA; cdr3_nt: TGTGCCAGGGCCATCTTCGCTAACTATGGCTACACCTTC; cdr3_aa: CARAIFANYGYTF
j_call: TRBJ2-7; v_call: TRBV19; clone_size: few; d_call: NA; cdr3_nt: TGTGCCAGTAGTCTCCGGACAGCCCAATCCTACGAGCAGTACTTC; cdr3_aa: CASSLRTAQSYEQYF
j_call: TRBJ1-5; v_call: TRBV5-1; clone_size: NA; d_call: NA; cdr3_nt: TGCGCCAGCAGGAGGGATGTGAGCAATCAGCCCCAGCATTTT; cdr3_aa: CASRRDVSNQPQHF
j_call: TRBJ1-4; v_call: TRBV7-8; clone_size: NA; d_call: NA; cdr3_nt: TGTGCCAGCAGCTTTGGGGGCGTATTGAATGAAAAACTGTTTTTT; cdr3_aa: CASSFGGVLNEKLFF
j_call: TRBJ1-2; v_call: TRBV28; clone_size: once; d_call: NA; cdr3_nt: TGTGCCAGTAATTACCAAGGGGTGGAAGGCTACACCTTC; cdr3_aa: CASNYQGVEGYTF
j_call: TRBJ1-5; v_call: TRBV28; clone_size: NA; d_call: NA; cdr3_nt: TGTGCCAGCAGTGCCATAACAGGGATAAGGCAGCCCCAGCATTTT; cdr3_aa: CASSAITGIRQPQHF
j_call: TRBJ1-2; v_call: TRBV28; clone_size: NA; d_call: NA; cdr3_nt: TGTGCCAGCAGTTCCGACGGGAGCCTCTATGGCTACACCTTC; cdr3_aa: CASSSDGSLYGYTF